Listed below are T cell receptor beta chains from one sample, sequenced in a study of T cells in Graves' hyperthyroidism and ophthalmopathy. TCRdb re-derived calls from the multiplex PCR reads in MiXCR, one entry per CDR3 protein. The table has about 640,000 distinct CDR3 sequences, less than 25% seen once. Sample: blood. All receptors come from a man aged 25 to 40 with Graves' ophthalmopathy. Each CDR3 is given with its conserved first and last residue. Fields, in order: clone size, V gene, J gene, D gene, CDR3 protein, CDR3 DNA. A D gene is named only where the DNA matches it firmly. Expanded clones are given a class, and other clones once, few, many or no size at all.

>many|TRBV28|TRBJ1-1|-
CASSLTARATEAFF
TGTGCCAGCAGTCTGACAGCTCGGGCCACTGAAGCTTTCTTT
>-|TRBV28|TRBJ1-2|TRBD1
CASSSTGSPLPRDYGYTF
TGTGCCAGCAGTTCGACAGGGTCGCCCCTCCCGCGGGACTATGGCTACACCTTC
>few|TRBV20-1|TRBJ2-4|TRBD1
CSASTGDVKNIQYF
TGCAGTGCGAGTACAGGGGACGTCAAAAACATTCAGTACTTC
>many|TRBV7-8|TRBJ2-4|-
CASSLDKGINIQYF
TGTGCCAGCAGCTTAGACAAGGGAATCAACATTCAGTACTTC
>few|TRBV29-1|TRBJ2-7|-
CSVEDQDTQSYEQYF
TGCAGCGTTGAAGATCAAGACACCCAGTCCTACGAGCAGTACTTC
>-|TRBV6-2/TRBV6-3|TRBJ2-3|-
CASSYPTFSSTDTQYF
TGTGCCAGCAGTTACCCGACTTTCTCAAGCACAGATACGCAGTATTTT
>-|TRBV7-2|TRBJ1-2|TRBD1
CASSLASGTGNYGYTF
TGTGCCAGCAGCTTAGCATCCGGGACAGGCAACTATGGCTACACCTTC
>-|TRBV12-3/TRBV12-4|TRBJ1-5|-
CASSPGDGPEAQHF
TGTGCCAGCAGTCCCGGGGACGGCCCCGAGGCCCAGCATTTT
>-|TRBV5-6|TRBJ2-3|TRBD2
CASSLRLAGDDTQYF
TGTGCCAGCAGCTTGAGACTAGCGGGAGACGATACGCAGTATTTT
>many|TRBV30|TRBJ1-1|-
CAWGVAEAFF
TGTGCCTGGGGGGTGGCTGAAGCTTTCTTT
>few|TRBV9|TRBJ2-7|TRBD1
CASTIGTGGGEQYF
TGTGCCAGCACAATCGGGACAGGGGGCGGCGAGCAGTACTTC
>many|TRBV20-1|TRBJ2-3|-
CSARRGARFTDTQYF
TGCAGTGCTCGAAGGGGGGCGCGATTCACAGATACGCAGTATTTT
>few|TRBV9|TRBJ1-3|-
CASSVEGWPGNTIYF
TGTGCCAGCAGCGTAGAAGGGTGGCCTGGAAACACCATATATTTT
>-|TRBV19|TRBJ2-7|TRBD1
CASSVTGETYEQYF
TGTGCCAGTAGTGTGACAGGGGAAACCTACGAGCAGTACTTC
>-|TRBV15|TRBJ2-7|-
CATSRVREAYEQYF
TGTGCCACCAGCAGAGTCAGGGAGGCCTACGAGCAGTACTTC
>few|TRBV20-1|TRBJ2-2|-
CSAREEVTGELFF
TGCAGTGCTAGAGAAGAAGTCACCGGGGAGCTGTTTTTT
>few|TRBV12-3/TRBV12-4|TRBJ1-2|-
CASSPLWTASGYTF
TGTGCCAGCAGTCCACTCTGGACGGCCTCTGGCTACACCTTC
>many|TRBV6-1|TRBJ2-2|TRBD1
CASYGQEEDTGELFF
TGTGCCAGCTACGGACAGGAGGAGGACACCGGGGAGCTGTTTTTT
>many|TRBV11-2|TRBJ1-5|-
CASSLEGGRRQPQHF
TGTGCCAGCAGCTTAGAGGGAGGTAGACGTCAGCCCCAGCATTTT
>many|TRBV20-1|TRBJ2-7|TRBD2
CSAPPPSGRATYEQYF
TGCAGTGCCCCACCCCCTAGCGGGAGGGCTACCTACGAGCAGTACTTC
>-|TRBV30|TRBJ2-7|-
CAWSIHSRGEQYF
TGTGCCTGGAGTATCCACTCAAGGGGCGAGCAGTACTTC
>-|TRBV6-2/TRBV6-3|TRBJ2-7|TRBD2
CASSYPLAGGISSYEQYF
TGTGCCAGCAGTTACCCCCTAGCGGGAGGTATCAGTTCCTACGAGCAGTACTTC
>-|TRBV3-1|TRBJ2-5|-
CASSQDLEVKETQYF
TGTGCCAGCAGCCAAGATCTGGAAGTAAAAGAGACCCAGTACTTC
>-|TRBV6-2/TRBV6-3|TRBJ2-1|TRBD1
CASSGDRVNEQFF
TGTGCCAGCAGTGGAGACAGGGTCAATGAGCAGTTCTTC
>-|TRBV19|TRBJ1-2|-
CASSIVGRVVSGYTF
TGTGCCAGTAGTATAGTGGGCAGGGTCGTCTCCGGCTACACCTTC
>few|TRBV15|TRBJ2-6|-
CATSREGSSGANVLTF
TGTGCCACCAGCAGAGAAGGTAGCTCTGGGGCCAACGTCCTGACTTTC
>-|TRBV6-2/TRBV6-3|TRBJ2-3|-
CASSPRLGGGDTQYF
TGTGCCAGCAGTCCTCGACTGGGCGGAGGGGATACGCAGTATTTT
>-|TRBV12-3/TRBV12-4|TRBJ2-2|TRBD2
CASNAFSRLAGHTGELFF
TGTGCCAGCAATGCCTTCTCCCGACTAGCGGGTCACACCGGGGAGCTGTTTTTT
>-|TRBV27|TRBJ2-7|-
CASSLTGGRSSYEQYF
TGTGCCAGCAGTTTAACGGGGGGCCGGAGCTCCTACGAGCAGTACTTC
>many|TRBV20-1|TRBJ1-1|-
CSARDRVRNTEAFF
TGCAGTGCTAGAGATCGAGTCAGGAACACTGAAGCTTTCTTT
>-|TRBV12-3/TRBV12-4|TRBJ2-7|-
CASTPGDRQYF
TGTGCCAGCACCCCGGGGGACAGGCAGTACTTC
>-|TRBV9|TRBJ1-2|-
CASSPHRDQDGYTF
TGTGCCAGCAGCCCCCACCGGGATCAAGACGGCTACACCTTC
>-|TRBV28|TRBJ2-7|-
CASIETARPGEQYF
TGTGCCAGTATCGAGACCGCTCGTCCCGGAGAGCAGTACTTC
>-|TRBV28|TRBJ2-5|-
CASSPSLEVRETQYF
TGTGCCAGCAGTCCCTCATTGGAGGTCCGAGAGACCCAGTACTTC
>-|TRBV5-1|TRBJ2-1|TRBD2
CASSFSYGLAGGPYVNEQFF
TGCGCCAGCAGCTTTAGCTATGGACTAGCGGGAGGGCCTTATGTAAATGAGCAGTTCTTC
>-|TRBV11-2|TRBJ2-7|TRBD2
CASSLYPHGRRSYEQYF
TGTGCCAGCAGCCTATACCCCCACGGGAGGCGCTCCTACGAGCAGTACTTC
>-|TRBV11-2|TRBJ1-1|TRBD1
CASSYTGGPHFEAFF
TGTGCCAGCAGTTATACAGGGGGCCCGCACTTTGAAGCTTTCTTT
>few|TRBV10-1|TRBJ2-3|TRBD2
CASSEVAGVLTDTQYF
TGCGCCAGCAGTGAGGTAGCGGGAGTACTCACAGATACGCAGTATTTT
>-|TRBV5-1|TRBJ2-5|-
CASSLQVTQYF
TGCGCCAGCAGCTTACAGGTGACCCAGTACTTC
>-|TRBV6-1|TRBJ2-1|TRBD2
CASTRTTSGYNEQFF
TGTGCCAGCACTAGAACGACTAGCGGTTACAATGAGCAGTTCTTC
>few|TRBV6-2/TRBV6-3|TRBJ2-1|-
CASSYEWGVYNEQFF
TGTGCCAGCAGTTACGAGTGGGGCGTGTACAATGAGCAGTTCTTC
>-|TRBV5-1|TRBJ2-3|TRBD1
CASSKNGRDRGQGTQYF
TGCGCCAGCAGCAAAAACGGCCGGGACAGGGGGCAGGGTACGCAGTATTTT
>few|TRBV12-3/TRBV12-4|TRBJ1-2|-
CASSLYKTGYTF
TGTGCCAGCAGTTTATACAAGACTGGCTACACCTTC
>many|TRBV11-2|TRBJ2-5|TRBD2
CASSSSSGSFQETQYF
TGTGCCAGCAGCTCGAGTAGCGGGAGTTTCCAAGAGACCCAGTACTTC
>-|TRBV12-3/TRBV12-4|TRBJ1-1|TRBD1
CASRGQTHTEAFF
TGTGCCAGCAGGGGACAGACTCACACTGAAGCTTTCTTT